The 26 T cell receptor beta chains presented below share a single source sample, sequenced in a study of T cell clonality in common variable immunodeficiency. Sequencing was performed with immunoSEQ multiplex PCR; in TCRdb, only in-frame clones are kept and a portion is missing. This sample comprises around 39,000 clones, none seen once only. Source material: peripheral blood mononuclear cells. The source of these receptors is a person aged 18 to 75 in good health.

In this sample, this clone turned up many times. CDR3 DNA (partial): TGTGCCAGCTCACCAGGGGAGAGACAGCAA. It encodes CASSPGERQQ. The whole CDR3 protein reads CASSPGERQQAFF. This chain connects TRBV18 to TRBJ1-1; D might be TRBD1 (5 bases). The read terminates 3 residues ahead of where the CDR3 ends, so the germline J gene completes it. Per germline, CDR1 KGHSH and CDR2 LQKENI. The CDR3 sequence is 13 residues long.

This clone was counted only a few times. The read ends 3 residues before the CDR3 terminus; that terminus is restored from the germline J gene. V usage is TRBV7-2 and J usage is TRBJ2-7, with a possible D match to TRBD1 (6 bases). Looked up from germline, CDR1 is SGHTA and CDR2 is FQGNSA. V dropped 7 bases and J dropped 4 bases, with 20 bases sitting between them. The CDR3 is made up of 15 amino acids. The covered CDR3 bases are TGTGCCAGCACGCTTTTTCAGGGGAGCCCGTACGAG. Translating gives CASTLFQGSPYE. The full CDR3 is CASTLFQGSPYEQYF.

This clone came up a few times. The missing CDR3 end, 3 residues past where the read stops, is filled in from the germline J gene. The V and J genes are TRBV5-1 and TRBJ2-5, with 7 positions matching TRBD1. CDR1 SGHRS and CDR2 YFSETQ come from the germline V gene. The CDR3 has 15 amino acids. Losses at the gene ends were 4 bases for V and 2 bases for J; bases not matched to a gene: 8. The DNA read from the CDR3 is TGCGCCAGCAGCAGAACAGGGGCAGCACAAGAGACC. It yields the protein CASSRTGAAQET. The whole CDR3 region reads CASSRTGAAQETQYF.

In its sample, this clone was seen many times. The CDR3 bases that were read are TGTGCCAGCAGTTACTCTGCGGGGGACGGCACCGGGGAG. Protein product: CASSYSAGDGTGE. The complete CDR3 sequence is CASSYSAGDGTGELFF. The chain couples TRBV6-2 or TRBV6-3 to TRBJ2-2; TRBD2 agrees at 7 bases. The missing CDR3 end, 3 residues past where the read stops, is filled in from the germline J gene. This CDR3 comprises 16 residues. Trimming cost V 0 bases and J 4 bases; bases outside gene matches: 5. CDR1 and CDR2 from the germline V gene are MNHEY and SVGEGT.

This clone was detected many times. The read halts 3 residues ahead of the CDR3 end, with the missing end drawn from the germline J gene. The V gene is TRBV5-1, the J gene TRBJ2-5; 9 bases map to TRBD1. Germline CDR1 reads SGHRS; CDR2 reads YFSETQ. Trimming at V came to 3 bases and at J to 5 bases, leaving 5 bases not matched to a gene. CDR3 length equals 14 residues. The CDR3 sequence is CASSSTGGGETQYF. The sequenced part of the CDR3 DNA is TGCGCCAGCAGCTCCACAGGGGGCGGCGAGACC.

This clone was seen more than once but under ten times. Coverage ceases 3 residues before the CDR3 finishes, and the germline J gene fills in the end. The chain combines TRBV6-2 or TRBV6-3 with TRBJ1-5; the match to TRBD1 covers 8 bases. Germline V gene lookup returns CDR1 MNHEY and CDR2 SVGEGT. J gave up 4 bases and V 8 bases, and 10 bases lay outside the gene matches. CDR3 length equals 15 residues. The DNA read from the CDR3 is TGTGCCAGCGCGAACGGACAGGGCCGAAATCAGCCC. Its translation is CASANGQGRNQP. The whole CDR3 protein reads CASANGQGRNQPQHF.

This clone was seen ten or more times. Read sequence stops 3 residues before the CDR3 end, and the germline J gene provides the missing end. This chain joins TRBV2 and TRBJ2-1; 10 bases are shared with TRBD2. With V trimmed by 5 bases and J by 5 bases, 6 bases remained unmatched. CDR1 SNHLY and CDR2 FYNNEI come from the germline V gene. The CDR3 sequence is 15 residues long. CDR3 loop: CASSLTSGVNNEQFF. The CDR3 DNA, read in part, is TGTGCCAGCAGTCTTACTAGCGGGGTTAACAATGAG. The full variable domain, completed using reference TRBV2 and TRBJ2-1, is EPEVTQTPSHQVTQMGQEVILRCVPISNHLYFYWYRQILGQKVEFLVSFYNNEISEKSEIFDDQFSVERPDGSNFTLKIRSTKLEDSAMYFCASSLTSGVNNEQFFGPGTRLTVL.

The table lists this clone with many counts. Read sequence stops 3 residues before the CDR3 end, and the germline J gene provides the missing end. This sequence joins TRBV5-6 and TRBJ2-1; a possible D gene is TRBD2 (7 bases). CDR1 and CDR2 (germline): SGHDT, YYEEEE. The CDR3 extends over 15 amino acids. Trimming shortened V by 2 bases and J by 5 bases, and 14 bases separated the two germline ends. The CDR3 DNA, read in part, is TGTGCCAGCAGCTTTGCAGGGGAGGGAAACAATGAG. Protein sequence: CASSFAGEGNNE. The complete CDR3 sequence is CASSFAGEGNNEQFF.

This clone was detected a few times. The read ends 3 residues early relative to the CDR3; the germline J gene fills the gap. V gene TRBV18 combines with J gene TRBJ2-3, with D possibly being TRBD2 (5 bases). Germline-derived CDR1 and CDR2 are KGHSH and LQKENI. CDR3 length: 14 residues. CDR3 in amino acids: CASSSTSIQETQYF. Partial CDR3 DNA: TGTGCCAGCTCATCAACTAGTATCCAAGAGACG.

A remark on this clone: The observed sequence ends 3 residues before the CDR3 terminus, with the missing tail filled in from the germline J gene. The J gene is TRBJ1-1, the V gene TRBV2; TRBD1 matches 10 bases. The CDR3 runs to 14 residues. From germline, CDR1 is SNHLY and CDR2 FYNNEI. J was trimmed by 1 base and V by 9 bases; bases with no gene match: 5. The CDR3 bases that were read are TGTGCCAGAGAGACAGGGGGCGAGAACACTGAA. Its translation: CARETGGENTE. The entire CDR3 protein reads CARETGGENTEAFF. The variable domain in full, completed from reference TRBV2 and TRBJ1-1, reads EPEVTQTPSHQVTQMGQEVILRCVPISNHLYFYWYRQILGQKVEFLVSFYNNEISEKSEIFDDQFSVERPDGSNFTLKIRSTKLEDSAMYFCARETGGENTEAFFGQGTRLTVV.

Many counts were recorded for this clone. The read falls 3 residues short of the CDR3 end, and the missing part is taken from the germline J gene. The chain combines TRBV5-1 with TRBJ2-1; 8 bases map to TRBD1. CDR3 size: 17 residues. V trimming: 0 bases; J trimming: 2 bases; junction bases outside the gene matches: 7. The germline CDR1 and CDR2 sequences are SGHRS and YFSETQ. The CDR3 loop reads CASSLGQGARTYNEQFF. CDR3 DNA, as far as it was read: TGCGCCAGCAGCTTGGGTCAGGGGGCTAGGACCTACAATGAG.

This clone was counted only a few times. The sequence runs out 3 residues before the end of the CDR3; the remainder is reconstructed from the germline J gene. This sequence joins TRBV19 and TRBJ1-1; a possible D gene is TRBD1 (6 bases). There are 16 residues in the CDR3. V was shortened by 6 bases and J by 0 bases, with 17 bases between the two germline ends. CDR1 and CDR2 from the germline V gene are LNHDA and SQIVND (reference sequence). CDR3 sequence reads: CASSRQGTPMNTEAFF. CDR3 DNA, as far as it was read: TGTGCCAGTAGCCGTCAGGGGACCCCCATGAACACTGAA. Variable domain in full (rest from reference TRBV19 and TRBJ1-1): DGGITQSPKYLFRKEGQNVTLSCEQNLNHDAMYWYRQDPGQGLRLIYYSQIVNDFQKGDIAEGYSVSREKKESFPLTVTSAQKNPTAFYLCASSRQGTPMNTEAFFGQGTRLTVV.

Comments on this clone: The read ends 3 residues before the CDR3 terminus; that terminus is restored from the germline J gene. The chain employs TRBV18 and TRBJ1-2, with TRBD1 matching 7 bases. Germline-derived CDR1 and CDR2 are KGHSH and LQKENI. The CDR3 covers 15 residues. The V and J ends lost 4 bases and 0 bases, in that order; junction bases with no gene match: 5. CDR3 protein: CASSRRDSSNYGYTF. CDR3 DNA (partial): TGTGCCAGCTCACGGAGGGACAGTTCTAACTATGGC. Full variable domain (outside the CDR3, taken from reference TRBV18 and TRBJ1-2): NAGVMQNPRHLVRRRGQEARLRCSPMKGHSHVYWYRQLPEEGLKFMVYLQKENIIDESGMPKERFSAEFPKEGPSILRIQQVVRGDSAAYFCASSRRDSSNYGYTFGSGTRLTVV.

This clone appeared many times. Coverage ceases 3 residues before the CDR3 finishes, and the germline J gene fills in the end. The chain uses TRBV19 and TRBJ2-5, with D possibly TRBD1 on 6 matching bases. The CDR3 covers 16 residues. Germline assignment: CDR1 LNHDA and CDR2 SQIVND (reference sequence). The germline V and J ends were trimmed by 1 base and 1 base, with 13 bases remaining between them. The DNA read from the CDR3 is TGTGCCAGTAGTATAGGGGGACGGACAGCCCAAGAGACC. This gives the protein CASSIGGRTAQET. The CDR3, in full, reads CASSIGGRTAQETQYF.

This clone was seen repeatedly, ten times or more. The CDR3 end is not reached by the read, which stops 3 residues before it; the germline J gene fills it in. The chain recombines TRBV6-2 or TRBV6-3 with TRBJ2-7; D is undetermined. There are 16 residues in the CDR3. The V gene's germline CDR1 is MNHEY and CDR2 SVGEGT. Trimming stripped 5 bases from V and 4 bases from J, with 21 bases between. The CDR3 bases that were read are TGTGCCAGCAGTCTGTGGATCCCCTCGCAGGAGTACGAG. Protein sequence: CASSLWIPSQEYE. The CDR3 in its entirety is CASSLWIPSQEYEQYF.

About this clone itself: The DNA ends 3 residues before the CDR3 does, and the rest of the CDR3 is filled in from the germline J gene. The chain joins TRBV5-6 to TRBJ2-4; TRBD1 matches 7 bases. This CDR3 region has 15 residues. The V gene's germline CDR1 is SGHDT and CDR2 YYEEEE. The CDR3: CASRTGQSRYYGQYF. The CDR3 DNA, read in part, is TGTGCCAGCAGGACGGGACAGAGCCGATACTATGGT.

Concerning this clone itself: The read is 3 residues too short to cover the CDR3 end, so that end is filled in from the germline J gene. V and J are TRBV20-1 and TRBJ2-7; 7 nucleotides align to TRBD2. Trimming took 0 bases from V and 0 from J; bases not matched to a gene: 5. This CDR3 comprises 15 residues. Germline values: CDR1 DFQATT, CDR2 SNEGSKA (reference sequence). The CDR3 loop reads CSAREGGSYSYEQYF. The covered CDR3 bases are TGCAGTGCTAGAGAGGGCGGGAGTTACTCCTACGAG.

This clone was seen at least ten times. The read ends 3 residues shy of where the CDR3 ends; the end is completed using the germline J gene. The rearrangement joins TRBV28 to TRBJ2-7; TRBD2 might be the D (6 bases). The V gene lost 7 bases and the J gene lost 3 bases, with 16 bases spanning the gap. This CDR3 spans 14 amino acids. The germline V gene has CDR1 MDHEN and CDR2 SYDVKM. CDR3: CASTLGLAIYEQYF. Incomplete CDR3 DNA: TGTGCCAGCACCTTGGGGCTAGCGATCTACGAG. Supplemented by reference TRBV28 and TRBJ2-7, the full variable domain reads DVKVTQSSRYLVKRTGEKVFLECVQDMDHENMFWYRQDPGLGLRLIYFSYDVKMKEKGDIPEGYSVSREKKERFSLILESASTNQTSMYLCASTLGLAIYEQYFGPGTRLTVT.

In its sample, this clone was seen a few times. CDR3 loop: CASRLQGMGTSGLYQETQYF. CDR3 bases read: TGCGCCAGCAGGTTGCAAGGGATGGGGACTAGCGGGCTGTACCAAGAGACC. The rearrangement uses TRBV5-1 and TRBJ2-5; TRBD2 matches 12 bases. The DNA ends 3 residues before the CDR3 does, and the rest of the CDR3 is filled in from the germline J gene. With 5 bases clipped from V and 0 bases from J, the junction kept 17 bases outside the gene matches. CDR1 SGHRS and CDR2 YFSETQ come from the germline V gene. The CDR3 spans 20 residues.

This clone was seen ten or more times. The DNA ends 3 residues before the CDR3 does, and the rest of the CDR3 is filled in from the germline J gene. The V and J genes are TRBV2 and TRBJ1-3; D call uncertain. This CDR3 has 11 residues. Germline V gene lookup returns CDR1 SNHLY and CDR2 FYNNEI. Partial CDR3 DNA: TGTGCCAGCAGTGAAGTGGTGCAG. Amino acids: CASSEVVQ. The CDR3 in full is CASSEVVQIYF.

As to this clone: The missing CDR3 end, 3 residues past where the read stops, is filled in from the germline J gene. The chain recombines TRBV7-2 with TRBJ2-7, with D possibly being TRBD1 (5 bases). This CDR3 spans 13 amino acids. CDR1 and CDR2 from the germline V gene are SGHTA and FQGNSA. Trimming shortened V by 2 bases and J by 3 bases, and 8 bases separated the two germline ends. CDR3 region: CASSLYDSYEQYF. The covered CDR3 bases are TGTGCCAGCAGCTTATACGACAGCTACGAG.

CDR3 protein: CASSMGQAITEAFF. The CDR3 bases that were read are TGTGCCAGTAGTATGGGACAGGCGATAACTGAA. The chain combines TRBV19 with TRBJ1-1, with 8 bases matching TRBD1. The CDR3 end falls 3 residues outside the read, so it is completed with the germline J gene. This CDR3 has 14 amino acids. CDR1 is LNHDA, CDR2 SQIVND, per germline (reference sequence). V dropped 3 bases and J dropped 5; count of bases not matched to a gene: 5.

This clone was counted only a few times. The read ends 3 residues before the CDR3 terminus; that terminus is restored from the germline J gene. The same CDR3 can be traced to other DNA sequences in this sample. The genes are TRBV18 and TRBJ1-5; weak D call: TRBD1 (5 bases). CDR3 length equals 14 residues. Trimming took 3 bases from V and 9 from J, leaving 15 bases between them. The germline V gene has CDR1 KGHSH and CDR2 LQKENI. The chain's CDR3 is CASSPSQGFVPQHF. The covered CDR3 bases are TGTGCCAGCTCACCGAGCCAGGGCTTTGTGCCC.

This clone was counted ten times or more. Read coverage stops 3 residues before the CDR3 terminus; the germline J gene supplies the remainder. This sequence joins TRBV6-1 and TRBJ2-1; 9 bases align to TRBD1. CDR1 and CDR2 from the germline V gene are MNHNS and SASEGT. The trim removed 2 bases at V and 3 bases at J, leaving 11 bases unmatched. This CDR3 spans 18 amino acids. The CDR3 spells CASSERPLRDRVYNEQFF. CDR3 bases read: TGTGCCAGCAGTGAACGGCCCCTCCGGGACAGGGTCTACAATGAG.

The sample holds many counts of this clone. The CDR3 extends 3 residues past the end of the read, so its final part is completed from the germline J gene. V is TRBV5-1 and J is TRBJ1-1; possible D gene TRBD1, 6 bases. The CDR3 sequence is 13 residues long. The V and J ends lost 0 bases and 5 bases respectively, with 8 bases between them. CDR1 and CDR2 (germline): SGHRS, YFSETQ. CDR3 DNA, as far as it was read: TGCGCCAGCAGCTTGGACAGGGCTACTGAA. This codes for CASSLDRATE. The whole CDR3 sequence reads CASSLDRATEAFF.

This clone was counted at least ten times. With the read ending 3 residues before the CDR3 end, the germline J gene is used to fill in that end. The gene calls are TRBV29-1 and TRBJ2-5; TRBD1 or TRBD2 may be the D gene (5 bases each). The V and J ends lost 6 bases and 5 bases respectively, with 13 bases between them. Germline CDR1 is SQVTM and CDR2 is ANQGSEA. The CDR3 extends over 12 amino acids. CDR3 DNA (partial): TGCAGCGTCCAGGGTTGGGAGGAGACC. It encodes CSVQGWEET. In full, the CDR3 is CSVQGWEETQYF. The full variable domain, in which reference TRBV29-1 and TRBJ2-5 provide the parts outside the CDR3, is SAVISQKPSRDICQRGTSLTIQCQVDSQVTMMFWYRQQPGQSLTLIATANQGSEATYESGFVIDKFPISRPNLTFSTLTVSNMSPEDSSIYLCSVQGWEETQYFGPGTRLLVL.